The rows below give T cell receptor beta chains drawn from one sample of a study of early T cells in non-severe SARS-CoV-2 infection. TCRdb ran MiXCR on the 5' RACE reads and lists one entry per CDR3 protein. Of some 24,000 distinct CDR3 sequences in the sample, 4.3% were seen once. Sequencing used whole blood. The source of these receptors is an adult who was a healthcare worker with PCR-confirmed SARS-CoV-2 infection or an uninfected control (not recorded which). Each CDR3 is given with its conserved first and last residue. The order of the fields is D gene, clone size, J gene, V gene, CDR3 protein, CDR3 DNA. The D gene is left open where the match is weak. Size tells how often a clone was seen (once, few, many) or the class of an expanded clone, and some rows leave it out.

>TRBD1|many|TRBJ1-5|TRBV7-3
CASSFQGKDRALIQLNSNQPQHF
TGTGCCAGCAGCTTCCAAGGAAAGGACAGGGCTTTAATCCAGTTGAATAGCAATCAGCCCCAGCATTTT
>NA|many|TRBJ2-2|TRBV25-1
CASSEQNTGELFF
TGTGCCAGCAGTGAACAAAACACCGGGGAGCTGTTTTTT
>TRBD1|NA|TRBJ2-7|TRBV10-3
CAITGTARREQYF
TGTGCCATCACCGGGACAGCGCGTAGGGAGCAGTACTTC
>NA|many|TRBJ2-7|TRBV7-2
CASSSLFYEQYF
TGTGCCAGCAGCTCTCTCTTCTACGAGCAGTACTTC
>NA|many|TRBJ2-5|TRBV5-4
CASSLNPNQETQYF
TGTGCCAGCAGCTTAAACCCGAACCAAGAGACCCAGTACTTC
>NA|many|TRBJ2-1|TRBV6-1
CVSSPLVSYNEQFF
TGTGTCTCAAGCCCACTAGTTTCATACAATGAGCAGTTCTTC
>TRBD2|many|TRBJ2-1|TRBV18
CASSSAREGEQFF
TGTGCCAGCTCGTCCGCGAGGGAGGGTGAGCAGTTCTTC
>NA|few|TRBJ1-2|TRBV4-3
CASSQVEGDYGYTF
TGCGCCAGCAGCCAAGTAGAGGGGGACTATGGCTACACCTTC
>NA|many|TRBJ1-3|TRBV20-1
CSARNGDTIYF
TGCAGTGCTAGGAACGGTGACACCATATATTTT
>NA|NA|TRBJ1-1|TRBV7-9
CASSFDRDTEAFF
TGTGCCAGCAGCTTCGACAGAGACACTGAAGCTTTCTTT
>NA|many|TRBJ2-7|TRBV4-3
CASSPSLSPSYEQYF
TGCGCCAGCAGCCCATCCCTAAGTCCATCCTACGAGCAGTACTTC
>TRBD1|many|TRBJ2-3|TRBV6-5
CASSQGARVGDTQYF
TGTGCCAGCAGCCAGGGGGCCCGGGTTGGAGATACGCAGTATTTT
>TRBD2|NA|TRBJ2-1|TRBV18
CASSPLPRSSGGLQTKFF
TGTGCCAGCTCACCCCTCCCACGCTCTAGCGGGGGGCTACAAACGAAGTTCTTC
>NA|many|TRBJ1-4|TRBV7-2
CASSLPLTELNEKLFF
TGTGCCAGCAGCTTACCCCTGACAGAACTGAATGAAAAACTGTTTTTT
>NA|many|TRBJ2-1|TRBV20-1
CSALNPTGNNEQFF
TGCAGTGCTTTAAATCCGACAGGAAATAATGAGCAGTTCTTC
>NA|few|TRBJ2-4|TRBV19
CASSTGARGNIQYF
TGTGCCAGTAGTACCGGGGCGCGAGGAAACATTCAGTACTTC
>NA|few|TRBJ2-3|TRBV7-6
CASSLSSLSTDTQYF
TGTGCCAGCAGCTTATCTAGTCTAAGCACAGATACGCAGTATTTT
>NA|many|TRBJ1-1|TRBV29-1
CSVVPAPEAFF
TGCAGCGTTGTACCGGCCCCTGAAGCTTTCTTT
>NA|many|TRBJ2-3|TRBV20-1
CSARDLSRVTDTQYF
TGCAGTGCTAGAGATCTATCCAGGGTAACAGATACGCAGTATTTT
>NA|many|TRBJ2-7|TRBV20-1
CSAPAPSYEQYF
TGCAGTGCTCCGGCCCCCTCCTACGAGCAGTACTTC
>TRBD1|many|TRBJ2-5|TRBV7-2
CASSSGRRTGSETQYF
TGTGCCAGCAGCTCCGGAAGGAGGACAGGGTCAGAGACCCAGTACTTC
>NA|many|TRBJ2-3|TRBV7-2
CASSFTDTQYF
TGTGCCAGCAGCTTCACAGATACGCAGTATTTT
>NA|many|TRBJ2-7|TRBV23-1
CASSQPLGEQYF
TGCGCCAGCAGTCAGCCCCTGGGGGAGCAGTACTTC
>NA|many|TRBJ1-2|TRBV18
CASSKKGDGRTDGYTF
TGTGCCAGCTCAAAGAAAGGGGACGGCAGGACGGATGGCTACACCTTC
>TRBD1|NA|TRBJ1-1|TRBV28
CDSSLRGRTEAFF
TGTGACAGCAGTCTCAGGGGGCGAACTGAAGCTTTCTTT
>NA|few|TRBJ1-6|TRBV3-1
CASGPPLHF
TGTGCCAGCGGACCACCCCTCCACTTT
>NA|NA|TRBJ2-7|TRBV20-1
CSARSNRNPYEQYF
TGCAGTGCTAGATCGAACAGGAACCCCTACGAGCAGTACTTC
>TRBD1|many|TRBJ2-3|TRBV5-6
CASRPGTGTDTQYF
TGTGCCAGCAGACCCGGGACAGGCACAGATACGCAGTATTTT
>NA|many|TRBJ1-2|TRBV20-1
CSAKYPVNYGYTF
TGCAGTGCTAAGTACCCCGTTAACTATGGCTACACCTTC
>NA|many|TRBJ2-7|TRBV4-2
CASSQEGPRFWGYEQYF
TGTGCCAGCAGCCAAGAGGGTCCCCGTTTTTGGGGGTACGAGCAGTACTTC
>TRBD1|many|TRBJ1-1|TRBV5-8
CASRTYRKGATEAFF
TGTGCCAGCAGGACATACAGGAAGGGGGCCACTGAAGCTTTCTTT
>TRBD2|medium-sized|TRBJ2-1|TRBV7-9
CASSSTSRYGNEQFF
TGTGCCAGCAGCTCGACTAGCCGGTACGGCAATGAGCAGTTCTTC
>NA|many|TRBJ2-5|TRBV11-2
CASSQGPKPTQETQYF
TGTGCCAGCAGCCAAGGACCGAAGCCAACCCAAGAGACCCAGTACTTC
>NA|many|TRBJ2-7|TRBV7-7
CASSLQENGEQYF
TGTGCTAGCAGCTTACAGGAGAACGGTGAGCAGTACTTC
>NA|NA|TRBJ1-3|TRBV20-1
CSAYTGALSGNTIYF
TGCAGTGCTTACACGGGAGCCTTATCTGGAAACACCATATATTTT
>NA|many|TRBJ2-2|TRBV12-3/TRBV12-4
CASSRTQRTGELFF
TGTGCCAGCAGTCGGACTCAACGCACCGGGGAGCTGTTTTTT
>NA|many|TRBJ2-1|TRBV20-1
CSASSGRVEGEQFF
TGCAGTGCTTCCTCTGGCCGGGTGGAGGGTGAGCAGTTCTTC
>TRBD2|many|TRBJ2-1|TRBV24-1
CATGEGPLDHEQFF
TGTGCCACCGGGGAGGGACCCCTGGATCATGAGCAGTTCTTC
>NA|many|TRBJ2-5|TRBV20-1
CSARDQLGRETQYF
TGCAGTGCTAGAGATCAGCTGGGTAGAGAGACCCAGTACTTC
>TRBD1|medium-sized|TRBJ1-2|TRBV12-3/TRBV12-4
CASSTPGTALGYTF
TGTGCCAGCAGTACTCCCGGGACAGCCCTGGGCTACACCTTC
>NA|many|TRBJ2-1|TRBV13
CASSFSGRTRYNEQFF
TGTGCCAGCAGCTTTAGTGGGCGGACGCGATACAATGAGCAGTTCTTC
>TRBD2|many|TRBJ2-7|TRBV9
CASSKDAGGPGGAREQYF
TGTGCCAGCAGCAAGGATGCGGGAGGGCCCGGTGGGGCCCGCGAGCAGTACTTC
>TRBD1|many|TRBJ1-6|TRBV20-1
CSASATRQGLYNSPLHF
TGCAGTGCTAGCGCAACCCGACAGGGGCTCTATAATTCACCCCTCCACTTT
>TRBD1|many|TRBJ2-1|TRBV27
CASRMGTGGSNEQFF
TGTGCCAGCAGAATGGGGACAGGGGGTTCCAATGAGCAGTTCTTC
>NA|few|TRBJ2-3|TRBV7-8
CASSLTFGSGNHDTQYF
TGTGCCAGCAGCCTCACCTTTGGTTCAGGGAATCACGATACGCAGTATTTT
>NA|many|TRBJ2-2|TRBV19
CASSIDLEMRGATNTGELFF
TGTGCCAGTAGTATAGATCTCGAAATGAGGGGGGCGACGAACACCGGGGAGCTGTTTTTT
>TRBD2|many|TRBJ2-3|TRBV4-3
CASSQDRGGRASGTDTQYF
TGCGCCAGCAGCCAAGATAGGGGCGGGAGGGCCTCGGGCACAGATACGCAGTATTTT
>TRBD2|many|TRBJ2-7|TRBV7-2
CASSSLAGKGEQYF
TGTGCCAGCAGCTCCTTAGCGGGAAAAGGCGAGCAGTACTTC
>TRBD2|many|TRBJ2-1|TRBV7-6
CASSLDTSAFVSYNEQFF
TGTGCCAGCAGCTTAGATACTAGCGCCTTTGTCTCCTACAATGAGCAGTTCTTC
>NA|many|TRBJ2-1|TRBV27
CASSLYASSYNEQFF
TGTGCCAGCAGTTTGTACGCTAGTTCCTACAATGAGCAGTTCTTC
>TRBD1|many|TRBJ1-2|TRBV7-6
CASSLYTGVTNYGYTF
TGTGCCAGCAGCTTATATACAGGGGTAACTAACTATGGCTACACCTTC
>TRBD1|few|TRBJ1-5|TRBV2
CASRKGAGVQPQHF
TGTGCCAGCAGAAAGGGGGCCGGAGTTCAGCCCCAGCATTTT
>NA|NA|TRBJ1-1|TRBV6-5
CASRETVNTEAFF
TGTGCCAGCAGGGAGACAGTGAACACTGAAGCTTTCTTT
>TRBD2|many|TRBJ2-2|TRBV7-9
CASSLAGAGELFF
TGTGCCAGCAGCCTGGCGGGGGCCGGGGAGCTGTTTTTT
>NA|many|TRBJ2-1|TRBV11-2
CASSSLLGRDNEQFF
TGTGCCAGCAGCTCACTCCTGGGCAGGGACAATGAGCAGTTCTTC